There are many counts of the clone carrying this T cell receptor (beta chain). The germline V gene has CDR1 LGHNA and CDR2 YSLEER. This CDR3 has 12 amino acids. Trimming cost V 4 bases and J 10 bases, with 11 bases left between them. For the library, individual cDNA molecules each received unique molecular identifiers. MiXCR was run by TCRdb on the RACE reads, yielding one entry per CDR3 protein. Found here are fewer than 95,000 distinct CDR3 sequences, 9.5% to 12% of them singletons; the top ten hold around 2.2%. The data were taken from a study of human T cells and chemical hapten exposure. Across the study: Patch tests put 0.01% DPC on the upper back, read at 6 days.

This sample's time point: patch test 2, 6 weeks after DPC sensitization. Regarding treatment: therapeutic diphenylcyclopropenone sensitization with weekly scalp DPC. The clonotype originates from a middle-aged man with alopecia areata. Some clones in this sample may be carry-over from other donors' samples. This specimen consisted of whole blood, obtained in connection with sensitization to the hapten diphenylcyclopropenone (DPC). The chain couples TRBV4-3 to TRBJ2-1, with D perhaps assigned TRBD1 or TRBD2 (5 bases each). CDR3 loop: CASSRTLGEQFF. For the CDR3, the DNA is TGCGCCAGCAGCCGGACACTAGGGGAGCAGTTCTTC.